These T cell receptor beta chains were read from a single sample in a study of T cells after yellow fever vaccination. A single record per CDR3 protein comes from TCRdb applying MiXCR to the 5' RACE reads. The data show fewer than 350,000 distinct CDR3 sequences, around 3.6% seen once. The input for sequencing was PBMCs, taken on the day of the yellow fever booster vaccination. Receptors originate from a young man who received the YFV17D yellow fever vaccine. CDR3s include the opening cysteine and the closing phenylalanine or tryptophan. D genes are given only for firm matches. Clone size, where shown, is once, few, many, or a class for clones that have expanded.

d_call clone_size j_call v_call cdr3_nt cdr3_aa
NA few TRBJ1-2 TRBV5-1 TGCGCCAGCAGCTTGGCCAGCACGGTGGGTGGTGGCTACACCTTC CASSLASTVGGGYTF
TRBD2 NA TRBJ2-6 TRBV18 TGTGCCAGCTCCGTATACCCCCCACTAGCGGGGGCCAACGTCCTGACTTTC CASSVYPPLAGANVLTF
TRBD2 few TRBJ2-1 TRBV24-1 TGTGCCACCAGTAGTAGCGGCGGGAGTTCCTACAATGAGCAGTTCTTC CATSSSGGSSYNEQFF
NA few TRBJ1-1 TRBV5-1 TGCGCCAGCAGCTTTGGAAGGAGGGAAAAGTTCGCTGAAGCTTTCTTT CASSFGRREKFAEAFF
TRBD2 NA TRBJ2-1 TRBV10-3 TGTGCCATCAGCCGGACTAGCGGGGGATATGAGCAGTTCTTC CAISRTSGGYEQFF
NA many TRBJ2-7 TRBV27 TGTGCCAGCAATTCTGGGCGGGAGCAGTACTTC CASNSGREQYF
TRBD2 many TRBJ2-2 TRBV4-2 TGTGCCAGCAGCCAAGTTCTAGCGGGGGGGCTTGGGACCGGGGAGCTGTTTTTT CASSQVLAGGLGTGELFF
NA many TRBJ1-6 TRBV5-1 TGCGCCAGCAGCCCCGAGGGTAATTCACCCCTCCACTTT CASSPEGNSPLHF
NA NA TRBJ2-5 TRBV12-3/TRBV12-4 TGTGCCAGCAGTTTCCTACAGGGTACTATGGAGACCCAGTACTTC CASSFLQGTMETQYF
NA many TRBJ1-4 TRBV6-5 TGTGCCAGCGGTTTAGGGCAGGGGTATGAAAAACTGTTTTTT CASGLGQGYEKLFF
TRBD1 NA TRBJ1-2 TRBV7-9 TGTGCCAGCAGCCTTCCGGGACAGGGATCCTATGGCTACACCTTC CASSLPGQGSYGYTF
NA many TRBJ2-3 TRBV5-6 TGTGCCAGCAGCCTCCGGGTGGGCGGTACGCAGTATTTT CASSLRVGGTQYF
TRBD2 NA TRBJ2-3 TRBV4-3 TGCGCCAGCAGCCAAGTCGGTTCTAGCGGGGGCGGATTAGATACGCAGTATTTT CASSQVGSSGGGLDTQYF
NA many TRBJ2-5 TRBV15 TGTGCCACCAGCAGAGGGCAGTTTGGAGAGACCCAGTACTTC CATSRGQFGETQYF
TRBD1 many TRBJ1-4 TRBV4-2 TGTGCCAGCAGCCAAGTCGGGGACAGCTTCGGAAAACTGTTTTTT CASSQVGDSFGKLFF
TRBD1 many TRBJ2-5 TRBV7-9 TGTGCCAGCAGCCCCAGGGGTAACAGGGGGATAGAGACCCAGTACTTC CASSPRGNRGIETQYF
TRBD2 many TRBJ2-3 TRBV2 TGTGTCACGGGGGGGACTCCTTCCACAGATACGCAGTATTTT CVTGGTPSTDTQYF
NA NA TRBJ1-5 TRBV7-8 TGTGCCAGCAGCTTACTAGGAGGCGCGAATCAGCCCCAGCATTTT CASSLLGGANQPQHF
NA many TRBJ2-1 TRBV6-2/TRBV6-3 TGTGCCAGCAGTTACAGCCTGGGAGAGCAGTTCTTC CASSYSLGEQFF
NA few TRBJ2-6 TRBV25-1 TGTGCCAGCAGTCCTTCCCCACTACAGGGCACTGGGGCCAACGTCCTGACTTTC CASSPSPLQGTGANVLTF
NA few TRBJ2-4 TRBV5-6 TGTGCCAGCAGTCTCTTTGGCAGGGACCTAAACATTCAGTACTTC CASSLFGRDLNIQYF
NA many TRBJ1-2 TRBV20-1 TGCAGTGCCAGCCTATCGAAGGGGGGCTACACCTTC CSASLSKGGYTF
NA few TRBJ1-2 TRBV13 TGTGCCAGCAGCCTCCGCGGTGGGGCTCCGGGGGGCTACACCTTC CASSLRGGAPGGYTF
TRBD2 many TRBJ2-1 TRBV10-3 TGTGCCATCAGCCAGGTCGGGGTGCGGGGGGGTACCTACAATGAGCAGTTCTTC CAISQVGVRGGTYNEQFF
NA NA TRBJ1-2 TRBV5-1 TGCGCCAGCAGCTTGGGGGCAGGGTCTAACTATGGCTACACCTTC CASSLGAGSNYGYTF
NA many TRBJ1-2 TRBV10-3 TGTGCCATCAGTGATACCGGACACTACTATGGCTACACCTTC CAISDTGHYYGYTF
TRBD1 many TRBJ2-5 TRBV6-2/TRBV6-3 TGTGCCAGCAGTTACGGGACAGGGGTGGCCCAACAAGAGACCCAGTACTTC CASSYGTGVAQQETQYF
NA NA TRBJ2-2 TRBV4-1 TGCGCCAGCAGCCCGGGGGTGAGGACCGGGGAGCTGTTTTTT CASSPGVRTGELFF
NA NA TRBJ1-1 TRBV5-1 TGCGCCAGCAGCTTGGGACCGGGAGCTAACACTGAAGCTTTCTTT CASSLGPGANTEAFF
NA few TRBJ2-5 TRBV20-1 TGCAGTGCCAGCCTAAACACTCGGGCTGGGACCCAGTACTTC CSASLNTRAGTQYF
NA many TRBJ2-7 TRBV9 TGTGCCAGCAGCGAGGGGCGAGAGGCCTACGAGCAGTACTTC CASSEGREAYEQYF
NA NA TRBJ1-4 TRBV21-1 TGTGCCAGCAGCAGAACGCGGACAGACACCCATGAAAAACTGTTTTTT CASSRTRTDTHEKLFF
NA many TRBJ1-1 TRBV5-1 TGCGCCAGCAGCTTGGCTCCCTCGGGGGGTGGAACTGAAGCTTTCTTT CASSLAPSGGGTEAFF
TRBD2 many TRBJ2-2 TRBV5-4 TGTGCCAGCAGCTACGGGGGGGGGCCGAACACCGGGGAGCTGTTTTTT CASSYGGGPNTGELFF
NA many TRBJ2-3 TRBV7-9 TGTGCCAGCAGCCCACGTGGGCGGGGTGCCGATACGCAGTATTTT CASSPRGRGADTQYF
NA many TRBJ1-1 TRBV7-3 TGTGCCAGCAGCTTCGACAGGACGAACACTGAAGCTTTCTTT CASSFDRTNTEAFF
TRBD1 NA TRBJ1-5 TRBV20-1 TGCAGTGTCGTCAGCCGGGACAGGAAAAATCAGCCCCAGCATTTT CSVVSRDRKNQPQHF
NA few TRBJ1-5 TRBV6-5 TGTGCCAGCAGTATAGGGACCTCGGGCAATCAGCCCCAGCATTTT CASSIGTSGNQPQHF
NA once TRBJ2-5 TRBV12-5 TGTGCTAGTGGTTCCGGGGTTGCCGGAGAGACCCAGTACTTC CASGSGVAGETQYF
NA few TRBJ1-2 TRBV7-8 TGTGCCAGCAGCTTAAGTGCAACAAACTATGGCTACACCTTC CASSLSATNYGYTF
NA NA TRBJ2-3 TRBV20-1 TGCAGTGCTAGTCCTAGCACAGATACGCAGTATTTT CSASPSTDTQYF
TRBD2 few TRBJ2-2 TRBV18 TGTGCCAGCTCACCAAAGGCGGGGGGCACCGGGGAGCTGTTTTTT CASSPKAGGTGELFF
NA many TRBJ1-1 TRBV10-3 TGTGCCATCAGTGATAGCCCGGGGAACACTGAAGCTTTCTTT CAISDSPGNTEAFF
NA few TRBJ1-5 TRBV7-2 TGTGCCAGCAGCTTACAAGGGGGGCATCAGCCCCAGCATTTT CASSLQGGHQPQHF
NA few TRBJ1-2 TRBV5-4 TGTGCCAGCAGCCGTTTAGCCGGAGGCTACACCTTC CASSRLAGGYTF
TRBD1 many TRBJ2-7 TRBV7-2 TGTGCCAGCAGCTTCGAGACCGACAGGGGGTATTCCTACGAGCAGTACTTC CASSFETDRGYSYEQYF